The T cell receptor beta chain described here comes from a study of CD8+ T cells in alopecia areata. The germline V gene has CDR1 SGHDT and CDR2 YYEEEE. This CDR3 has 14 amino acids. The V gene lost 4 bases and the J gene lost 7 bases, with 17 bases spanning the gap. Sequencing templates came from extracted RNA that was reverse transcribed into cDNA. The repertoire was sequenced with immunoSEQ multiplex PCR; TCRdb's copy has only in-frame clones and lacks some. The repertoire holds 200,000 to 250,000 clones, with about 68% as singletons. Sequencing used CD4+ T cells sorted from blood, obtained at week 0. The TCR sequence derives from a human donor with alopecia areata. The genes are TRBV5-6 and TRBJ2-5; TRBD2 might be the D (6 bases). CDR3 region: CASSPASRGGTQYF. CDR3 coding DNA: TGTGCCAGCAGCCCGGCCTCGCGGGGAGGGACCCAGTACTTC.